This T cell receptor beta chain was documented in a study of tumor-infiltrating lymphocytes in oesophageal squamous cell carcinoma. Each CDR3 protein is one row after TCRdb ran MiXCR on the PCR reads. The sample lists 20,000 or so distinct CDR3 sequences, about 35% occurring once. V shed 0 bases and J 6 bases; nucleotides not matched to a gene: 4. Germline V gene lookup returns CDR1 MGHRA and CDR2 YSYEKL. The CDR3 covers 15 residues. Sequenced material: esophageal tumor tissue. The TCR originated in a female donor with esophageal squamous cell carcinoma. The chain combines TRBV4-1 with TRBJ1-5; TRBD1 matches 8 bases. The CDR3 DNA reads as TGCGCCAGCAGCCAAGACAGGGGGCTTCGTCAGCCCCAGCATTTT. It yields the protein CASSQDRGLRQPQHF.